This T cell receptor (beta chain) emerged from a study of blood T cell dynamics during melanoma immunotherapy. For the study at large: Metastatic melanoma patients received first-line pembrolizumab or nivolumab plus ipilimumab. Study-level points and caveats: It remained unknown if the driving T cell clones were melanoma-specific. At W3, later disease-control patients showed bifurcated PBMC repertoire changes, unlike progressors.

The table came from immunoSEQ multiplex PCR; TCRdb's copy has only in-frame clones and leaves some out. The sample holds about 11,000 clones; around 90% are singletons and the top ten take nearly 25%. Germline trimming cut 10 bases from V and 7 bases from J; bases unmatched to any gene: 18. The CDR3 consists of 15 residues. Germline lookup yields CDR1 SEHNR and CDR2 FQNEAQ (reference sequence). With respect to this clone: Its cognate antigen is unknown.

This sample's time point: week 3, after first cycle of checkpoint inhibitor. Sampling occurred pretreatment (T0) and at week 3 (W3), after cycle one of checkpoint blockade. The specimen was blood, collected from a patient treated with checkpoint blockade. The chain is built from TRBV7-9 and TRBJ1-1; 7 bases align to TRBD1. The receptor was derived from a human donor with melanoma. CDR3 amino acids: CATTTGYRGGGEAFF. CDR3 nucleotides: TGTGCCACTACGACAGGGTATCGAGGAGGCGGTGAAGCTTTCTTT.